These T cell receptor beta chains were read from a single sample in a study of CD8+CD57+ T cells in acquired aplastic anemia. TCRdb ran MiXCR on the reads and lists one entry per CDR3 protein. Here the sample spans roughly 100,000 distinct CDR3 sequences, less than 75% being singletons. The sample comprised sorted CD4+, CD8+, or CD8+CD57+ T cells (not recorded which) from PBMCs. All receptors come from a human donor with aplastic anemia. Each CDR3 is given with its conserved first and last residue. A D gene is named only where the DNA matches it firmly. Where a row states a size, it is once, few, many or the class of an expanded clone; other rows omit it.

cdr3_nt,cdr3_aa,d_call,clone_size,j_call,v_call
TGCAGTGCTAGAGATCTTCAGGGGGCGTACAATGAGCAGTTCTTC,CSARDLQGAYNEQFF,TRBD1,-,TRBJ2-1,TRBV20-1
TGTGCCAGCAGCTTCAACAGGGGAGGATCACCCCTCCACTTT,CASSFNRGGSPLHF,TRBD1,once,TRBJ1-6,TRBV25-1
TGTGCCAGTCACGGGGGCAGGGAGAGCACTGAAGCTTTCTTT,CASHGGRESTEAFF,-,-,TRBJ1-1,TRBV19
TGCAGCGTTGGAGGGGCTGACGAGCAGTACTTC,CSVGGADEQYF,-,-,TRBJ2-7,TRBV29-1
TGTGCCAGCAGCTTTCCCGGGACAGGAAACGACTACGAGCAGTACTTC,CASSFPGTGNDYEQYF,TRBD1,-,TRBJ2-7,TRBV11-1
TGCAGTGCTAGAAAAGTGGTTTCCGGACCCTATAATTCACCCCTCCACTTT,CSARKVVSGPYNSPLHF,-,-,TRBJ1-6,TRBV20-1
TGTGCCAGCAAGGATGAACGGGACGCTGAAGCTTTCTTT,CASKDERDAEAFF,-,few,TRBJ1-1,TRBV2
TGTGCCAGCAGTACCGGGTTGGGGAATACGCAGTATTTT,CASSTGLGNTQYF,-,-,TRBJ2-3,TRBV11-2
TGTGCCAGTAGTATTGAGGGGGCTAATCAGCCCCAGCATTTT,CASSIEGANQPQHF,TRBD1,-,TRBJ1-5,TRBV19
TGCGCCAGCAGTGAAGGGGGAAACACCGGGGAGCTGTTTTTT,CASSEGGNTGELFF,-,-,TRBJ2-2,TRBV10-2
TGTGCCACCAGTGACCAACATAGCGGGAGGGCCGGGAATGAGCAGTTCTTC,CATSDQHSGRAGNEQFF,TRBD2,-,TRBJ2-1,TRBV24-1
TGCGCCAGCAGCCCCGAACTAGCGGGAGGCCCAGATACGCAGTATTTT,CASSPELAGGPDTQYF,TRBD2,-,TRBJ2-3,TRBV5-1
TGTGCCAGTAGACAGACGGGGGGGCCAGATACGCAGTATTTT,CASRQTGGPDTQYF,TRBD2,-,TRBJ2-3,TRBV19
TGTGCCAGCAGCCAGGGACTAGCGGGAGGTAACCCCTACGAGCAGTACTTC,CASSQGLAGGNPYEQYF,TRBD2,-,TRBJ2-7,TRBV11-2
TGTGCCACCAGTCTCGCAGTAGATGGGGAAGAGACCCAGTACTTC,CATSLAVDGEETQYF,-,-,TRBJ2-5,TRBV24-1
TGTGCCAGCAGCCCGGGGGCGGTTCGGGGGATCAATGAGCAGTTCTTC,CASSPGAVRGINEQFF,-,-,TRBJ2-1,TRBV7-6
TGTGCCACCTCGGTGTTGGCGGGAGTAGAAGGTGAGCAGTTCTTC,CATSVLAGVEGEQFF,TRBD2,-,TRBJ2-1,TRBV19
TGCAGTGCTAGAGATCAGGGCAGGGGGAGCAAGCCCCAGCATTTT,CSARDQGRGSKPQHF,TRBD1,-,TRBJ1-5,TRBV20-1
TGTGCCAGCAGTGAGGACAGGGTCCTGAACACTGAAGCTTTCTTT,CASSEDRVLNTEAFF,TRBD1,-,TRBJ1-1,TRBV2
TGCGCCAGCAGCATGACACAACTGGAAGAGACCCAGTACTTC,CASSMTQLEETQYF,-,-,TRBJ2-5,TRBV5-1
TGTGCCAGCTCCAAAGTCAGTAATAATTCACCCCTCCACTTT,CASSKVSNNSPLHF,-,-,TRBJ1-6,TRBV2
TGTGCCAGCAAGCTTTCGCCCCCCTCCTACGAGCAGTACTTC,CASKLSPPSYEQYF,-,-,TRBJ2-7,TRBV2
TGCAGTGCCACGGGACAGGCGAACACAGATACGCAGTATTTT,CSATGQANTDTQYF,TRBD1,-,TRBJ2-3,TRBV20-1
TGCGCCAGCCGGCGCAGCTACGAGCAGTACTTC,CASRRSYEQYF,-,-,TRBJ2-7,TRBV10-2
TGTGCCACCGCGGGGAGCTCCTACAATGAGCAGTTCTTC,CATAGSSYNEQFF,-,-,TRBJ2-1,TRBV10-3
TGTGCCAGCAGCGTAGGGGGAAGCGGGGGTCAAGATACGCAGTATTTT,CASSVGGSGGQDTQYF,TRBD2,-,TRBJ2-3,TRBV9
TGTGCCAGCAGCGAACAGGGGGGGGAGGAGACCCAGTACTTC,CASSEQGGEETQYF,-,-,TRBJ2-5,TRBV2
TGCAGTGCTAGAGCGGGGACAGGGGGCGAGCAGTACTTC,CSARAGTGGEQYF,TRBD1,-,TRBJ2-7,TRBV20-1
TGTGCCAGCCAGGCGGAAGGGGGAGAAAACACCATATATTTT,CASQAEGGENTIYF,-,-,TRBJ1-3,TRBV2
TGTGCCAGCAGCTTACGTCGCGGTGCAGATACGCAGTATTTT,CASSLRRGADTQYF,-,-,TRBJ2-3,TRBV7-3
TGTGCCAGCAGACGGACGGAAGAGACCCAGTACTTC,CASRRTEETQYF,-,-,TRBJ2-5,TRBV6-6
TGTGCCAGTAAGGAACAGGGAGGTTTTTATCAGCCCCAGCATTTT,CASKEQGGFYQPQHF,-,-,TRBJ1-5,TRBV19
TGTGCCAGTTGGCTAGGAGCTAGCACAGATACGCAGTATTTT,CASWLGASTDTQYF,-,-,TRBJ2-3,TRBV10-3
TGCAGTGCCAGATTCGTGGCCGAAGACTATGGCTACACCTTC,CSARFVAEDYGYTF,-,-,TRBJ1-2,TRBV20-1
TGTGCCAGCAGCTTGGTGGGGGCAAAAACTGGAAACACCATATATTTT,CASSLVGAKTGNTIYF,-,many,TRBJ1-3,TRBV5-6
TGCAGTGCTAGAGCCAGGTCGGACTACGAGCAGTACTTC,CSARARSDYEQYF,-,-,TRBJ2-7,TRBV20-1
TGTGCCACCAGTGACCGTGACAGCTACGAGCAGTACTTC,CATSDRDSYEQYF,-,-,TRBJ2-7,TRBV24-1
TGTGCCAGCAGCCCAGACGAGACCTACGAGCAGTACTTC,CASSPDETYEQYF,-,-,TRBJ2-7,TRBV7-8
TGTGCCATCAGTGAACGTGAGGGTAACTATGGCTACACCTTC,CAISEREGNYGYTF,-,-,TRBJ1-2,TRBV10-3
TGCAGTGCTAGGGACAGGGGGCTCGGCTACACCTTC,CSARDRGLGYTF,TRBD1,few,TRBJ1-2,TRBV20-1
TGTGCCAGCACCTGGGGAGGGGGACAGGGGACCTACGAGCAGTACTTC,CASTWGGGQGTYEQYF,TRBD1,-,TRBJ2-7,TRBV5-6
TGTGCCACCAGGGCCCATGGACGGATAACGAACACTGAAGCTTTCTTT,CATRAHGRITNTEAFF,-,-,TRBJ1-1,TRBV10-3
TGTGCCAGCAGCCGAGGGTCCTTAGGTAATGAGCAGTTCTTC,CASSRGSLGNEQFF,-,-,TRBJ2-1,TRBV9
TGTGCCACCAGTGATCCTTATACAGATACGCAGTATTTT,CATSDPYTDTQYF,-,-,TRBJ2-3,TRBV24-1
TGTGCCAGCAGCGTAGACTTGAAAGAGACCCAGTACTTC,CASSVDLKETQYF,-,-,TRBJ2-5,TRBV13